The clone carrying this T cell receptor beta chain has just a few counts. Trimming stripped 2 bases from V and 2 bases from J, with 10 bases between. From germline, CDR1 is GTSNPN and CDR2 SVGIG (reference sequence). The CDR3 consists of 14 residues. This sample is drawn from a study of blood T cell repertoires in COVID-19. Study context: The samples span acute and convalescent COVID-19 from the United States, Italy and Spain.

TCRdb's table, derived via immunoSEQ multiplex PCR, lists solely in-frame clones and lacks some. The sample includes 150,000 to 200,000 clones, around 76% seen only once; the top ten take approximately 9%. This chain uses TRBV30 with TRBJ1-3, with a weak D call TRBD1 (6 bases). Material: peripheral blood. The clonotype comes from a woman aged 50 to 65 with active or convalescent COVID-19. CDR3 coding DNA: TGTGCCTGGAGTAGGACAGTAGCTGGAAACACCATATATTTT. Residues: CAWSRTVAGNTIYF. Together with reference TRBV30 and TRBJ1-3, the CDR3 gives the full variable domain: SQTIHQWPATLVQPVGSPLSLECTVEGTSNPNLYWYRQAAGRGLQLLFYSVGIGQISSEVPQNLSASRPQDRQFILSSKKLLLSDSGFYLCAWSRTVAGNTIYFGEGSWLTVV.